The 3 T cell receptor beta chains presented below share a single source sample, sequenced in a study of long-term antiretroviral therapy in people with HIV (dated by TCRdb to between 2020 and 2023). The immunoSEQ hsTCRB v3.0 assay was used at survey level resolution to sequence the TRB variable region. TCRdb's version of the immuneACCESS table is confined to in-frame rearrangements and falls short of the full clone set. An unresolved V gene accounts for under half of the shortfall where checked; the remainder is of unknown origin. The sample has 25,000 to 35,000 clones on record, approximately 95% of them singletons. The ten largest clones capture 2.5% to 3.5% of the sample. The source material was unsorted PBMCs, sampled 5.3 years after starting antiretroviral therapy. All receptors derive from a man aged 45-65 years with HIV.

This chain connects TRBV29-1 to TRBJ2-1; D might be TRBD1 or TRBD2, each matching 6 bases. Between the trimmed V and J ends, which lost 4 bases and 6 bases, there was a span of 13 bases. In germline, CDR1 is SQVTM, CDR2 ANQGSEA. The CDR3 has 13 residues. The CDR3: CSVVPGGRNEQFF. DNA of the CDR3: TGCAGCGTTGTCCCCGGGGGCCGCAATGAGCAGTTCTTC.

The chain is built from TRBV7-2 and TRBJ2-3; 9 bases match TRBD1. Losses at the gene ends were 2 bases for V and 5 bases for J; bases not matched to a gene: 5. Germline values: CDR1 SGHTA, CDR2 FQGNSA. CDR3 size: 15 residues. CDR3 loop: CASSLSPTGGDTQYF. CDR3 bases: TGTGCCAGCAGCTTATCTCCGACAGGGGGAGATACGCAGTATTTT.

V gene TRBV13 combines with J gene TRBJ2-7, with D possibly TRBD2 on 5 matching bases. Germline V gene data show CDR1 as PRHDT and CDR2 as FYEKMQ (reference sequence). The CDR3 loop spans 15 amino acids. Trimming cost V 3 bases and J 3 bases, with 15 bases left between them. The CDR3 DNA reads as TGTGCCAGCAGCTTGATTACCGGGGTTCGCTACGAGCAGTACTTC. Protein product: CASSLITGVRYEQYF.